The clone carrying this TCR beta chain turned up a few times. Its antigen is currently unknown. The V end lost 3 bases, the J end lost 2 bases, and 1 base lay between the germline ends. This CDR3 is 10 amino acids long. Germline V gives CDR1 SQVTM, CDR2 ANQGSEA. The study reverse transcribed the entire isolated RNA, so it sequenced expressed TCRB transcripts. The repertoire was sequenced with immunoSEQ multiplex PCR; TCRdb's copy has only in-frame clones and lacks some. This sample has hundreds of thousands of clones, with roughly a sixth found just once. The data originate from a study of beta chain features in type 1 diabetes. Study-level results: The study found fewer insertions and more deletions at VDJ junctions in type 1 diabetes patients.

Sample: naive CD4+ T cells from blood. The clonotype was recovered from a woman aged 18-29 years in good health. The chain uses TRBV29-1 and TRBJ1-2; D remains unclear. CDR3 bases: TGCAGCGTTGACAACTATGGCTACACCTTC. This sequence encodes CSVDNYGYTF.